This TCR beta chain was captured in a study of blood T cell repertoires in COVID-19. Looking at the study overall: The study drew acute and convalescent COVID-19 samples from the United States, Italy and Spain.

The CDR3 consists of 13 residues. V was trimmed by 4 bases and J by 5 bases, leaving 11 bases between them. Methods used by the authors: Amplification with reference gene primers provided the estimates of nucleated cell counts. Sequenced by immunoSEQ multiplex PCR; TCRdb stores in-frame clones only, minus some. The V and J calls and the clone size are those of that table, but D and trimming were determined from the DNA. The table includes over 250,000 clones, over 75% detected once. This study enrolled people aged 18 to 89 from roughly 24 US geographic areas. Each recovered donor of Cohort 3 presented with two negative PCRs, clearance, or symptom resolution.

The gene calls are TRBV12-3 or TRBV12-4 and TRBJ1-1; TRBD1 is a possible D gene (6 bases). The sequence was collected from a woman aged 25 to 39 who had recovered from COVID-19. Specimen: PBMCs or T cells enriched from blood (not recorded which). CDR3 bases: TGTGCCAGCAGTTCAGGGGTGGTGACTGAAGCTTTCTTT. Amino acids: CASSSGVVTEAFF.